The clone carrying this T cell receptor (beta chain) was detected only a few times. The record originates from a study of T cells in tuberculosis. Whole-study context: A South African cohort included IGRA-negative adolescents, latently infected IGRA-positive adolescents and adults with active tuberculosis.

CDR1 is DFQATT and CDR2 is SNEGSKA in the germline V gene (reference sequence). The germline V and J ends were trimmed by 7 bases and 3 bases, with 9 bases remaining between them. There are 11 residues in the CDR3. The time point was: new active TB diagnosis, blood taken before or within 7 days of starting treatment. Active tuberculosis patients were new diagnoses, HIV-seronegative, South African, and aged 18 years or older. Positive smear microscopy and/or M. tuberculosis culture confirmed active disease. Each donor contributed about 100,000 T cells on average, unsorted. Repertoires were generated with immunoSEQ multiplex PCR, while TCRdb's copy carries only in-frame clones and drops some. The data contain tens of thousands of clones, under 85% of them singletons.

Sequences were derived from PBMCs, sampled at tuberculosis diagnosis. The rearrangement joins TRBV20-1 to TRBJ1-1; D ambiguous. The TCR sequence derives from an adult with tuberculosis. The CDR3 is CSVASDTEAFF. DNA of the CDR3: TGCAGTGTTGCCTCGGACACTGAAGCTTTCTTT.